These 11 T cell receptor beta chains came from one sample sequenced in a study of T cell responses to AZD1222 COVID-19 vaccine (TCRdb year 2021). The label giving this sample's time point can be read as: baseline before first vaccination. Library method: the immunoSEQ multiplex PCR assay. TCRdb provides this immuneACCESS table in a form limited to in-frame rearrangements. Some clones are lacking; in checked studies, under half of them reflect an unresolved V gene, and why the rest are absent is not known. The sample has fewer than 150,000 clones on record, approximately 89% of them singletons. The ten largest account for about 4.8% of the sample. Sequenced here: peripheral blood, sampled on day 0 of AZD1222 vaccination. The source is an adult in good health.

The chain links TRBV19 to TRBJ2-7; TRBD2 matches 12 bases. CDR1 and CDR2 (germline): LNHDA, SQIVND (reference sequence). The CDR3 consists of 16 residues. Unmatched junction bases numbered 8, after V lost 4 bases and J lost 4 bases. CDR3: CASSTGLAGTLYEQYF. The CDR3 DNA reads as TGTGCCAGTAGTACCGGACTAGCGGGGACACTGTACGAGCAGTACTTC.

The rearrangement joins TRBV11-2 to TRBJ1-1; D gene uncertain. CDR3 size: 13 residues. The V gene lost 3 bases and the J gene lost 0 bases, with 5 bases spanning the gap. The germline gives CDR1 SGHAT, CDR2 FQNNGV. Here the CDR3 DNA reads TGTGCCAGCAGCTTTGGTCTGAACACTGAAGCTTTCTTT. Its translation is CASSFGLNTEAFF.

V is TRBV6-5 and J is TRBJ1-1, with a weak D call TRBD1 (5 bases). The ends were cut back, 2 bases at V and 4 bases at J, with 11 bases in the middle. CDR3 length: 14 amino acids. CDR1 is MNHEY and CDR2 is SVGAGI in the germline V gene. The CDR3 loop reads CASSYKWGGTEAFF. Written as DNA, the CDR3 is TGTGCCAGCAGTTACAAATGGGGGGGCACTGAAGCTTTCTTT.

The rearrangement joins TRBV6-5 to TRBJ1-5; TRBD1 is a possible D gene (6 bases). Looked up from germline, CDR1 is MNHEY and CDR2 is SVGAGI. This CDR3 contains 15 residues. V gave up 6 bases and J gave up 7 bases, with 19 bases separating them. This chain's CDR3 is CASSLFVGARQPQHF. The CDR3 region has the DNA TGTGCCAGCAGCCTCTTTGTGGGGGCCAGGCAGCCCCAGCATTTT.

The rearrangement uses TRBV7-2 and TRBJ1-1, with 9 bases lining up with TRBD1. Germline V gene lookup returns CDR1 SGHTA and CDR2 FQGNSA. This CDR3 comprises 15 residues. The ends lost 2 bases at V and 1 base at J; junction bases unmatched: 2. This CDR3 is CASSLLGQGNTEAFF. CDR3 DNA: TGTGCCAGCAGCTTATTGGGACAGGGGAACACTGAAGCTTTCTTT.

V and J are TRBV27 and TRBJ2-3, with D maybe TRBD2 (6 bases). CDR3 length: 16 residues. The V and J ends lost 5 bases and 6 bases respectively, with 21 bases between them. CDR1 and CDR2 from the germline V gene are MNHEY and SMNVEV (reference sequence). For the CDR3, the DNA is TGTGCCAGCAGTCCCGGGACTCCCGATATCCTGGATACGCAGTATTTT. Amino acids: CASSPGTPDILDTQYF.

V is TRBV4-1 and J is TRBJ1-1; unclear D gene. The V and J ends lost 5 bases and 0 bases respectively, with 10 bases between them. CDR3 length equals 14 residues. CDR1 is MGHRA and CDR2 is YSYEKL in the germline V gene. DNA for the CDR3: TGCGCCAGCAGCTCCCCTCACCTGAACACTGAAGCTTTCTTT. It yields the protein CASSSPHLNTEAFF.

This chain connects TRBV5-4 to TRBJ1-6; TRBD1 might be the D (6 bases). This CDR3 has 18 amino acids. Trimming cost V 0 bases and J 0 bases, with 13 bases left between them. CDR1 and CDR2 (germline): SGHNT, YYREEE (reference sequence). The CDR3 loop is CASSLAADRSSYNSPLHF. The CDR3 DNA reads TGTGCCAGCAGCTTGGCCGCCGACAGGAGCTCCTATAATTCACCCCTCCACTTT.

This chain uses TRBV12-5 with TRBJ2-5; D uncertain. Germline V gene sequence: CDR1 LGHNT, CDR2 FRNRAP. The CDR3 consists of 15 residues. V was pared by 6 bases and J by 0 bases, with 14 bases between. CDR3 protein: CASGQVGIYQETQYF. CDR3 DNA sequence: TGTGCTAGTGGCCAGGTTGGGATTTACCAAGAGACCCAGTACTTC. Drawing the rest from reference TRBV12-5 and TRBJ2-5, the complete variable domain is DARVTQTPRHKVTEMGQEVTMRCQPILGHNTVFWYRQTMMQGLELLAYFRNRAPLDDSGMPKDRFSAEMPDATLATLKIQPSEPRDSAVYFCASGQVGIYQETQYFGPGTRLLVL.

This chain uses TRBV28 with TRBJ2-3, with TRBD1 matching 7 bases. Germline trimming cut 6 bases from V and 3 bases from J; bases unmatched to any gene: 9. Germline loops: CDR1 MDHEN, CDR2 SYDVKM. The CDR3 has 15 residues. CDR3 nucleotides: TGTGCCAGCAGGTCTCGGACAGGCGAAACAGATACGCAGTATTTT. Translating gives CASRSRTGETDTQYF.

The V and J genes are TRBV4-2 and TRBJ2-3; 12 positions match TRBD2. This CDR3 spans 16 amino acids. Germline V gene lookup returns CDR1 LGHNA and CDR2 YNFKEQ. Losses at the gene ends were 1 base for V and 7 bases for J; bases not matched to a gene: 6. CDR3 sequence (DNA): TGTGCCAGCAGCCAAGGCACTAGCGGGAGGCTGAATACGCAGTATTTT. It translates to CASSQGTSGRLNTQYF.